This T cell receptor (beta chain) comes out of a study of shared clonotypes between healthy human individuals. The study, taken as a whole, reports: Naive subsets generally exceeded memory subsets in estimated richness.

Splitting of each subset's genomic DNA was done evenly across several immunoSEQ plates. Some clones are missing from TCRdb's copy, which holds only in-frame ones; the method was immunoSEQ multiplex PCR. The table lists some 1.5 million clones, around 98% of them singletons. As for this clone: What it binds is unknown.

The CDR3 length is 15 residues. Trimming removed 4 bases from V and 2 bases from J; junction bases left unmatched: 4. CDR1 and CDR2 (germline): MNHEY, SMNVEV (reference sequence). Every donor was a Caucasian adult from Nashville, Tennessee. This clonotype originated in a man aged 25-45 years in good health. Sequencing was done on a sample of naive CD4+ T cells sorted from blood. This sample's subset: CD45RA+ positively selected. The genes are TRBV27 and TRBJ2-1; 8 bases are shared with TRBD2. CDR3 in amino acids: CASSSIAGTYNEQFF. The CDR3 coding sequence is TGTGCCAGCAGTTCGATAGCGGGGACCTACAATGAGCAGTTCTTC.